In this sample, the clone carrying this T cell receptor (beta chain) turned up a few times. As yet, its antigen is unknown. This sample was taken from a study of T cells after yellow fever vaccination. Study-wide points: A large majority of primary-vaccination clones showed up again after the booster (96% CD4, 75% to 90% CD8).

From the 5' RACE reads, TCRdb called clonotypes with MiXCR, one entry per CDR3 protein. The sample lists about 130,000 distinct CDR3 sequences; under 9% were seen once. The V end lost 3 bases, the J end lost 2 bases, and 11 bases lay between the germline ends. The germline V gene has CDR1 DFQATT and CDR2 SNEGSKA (reference sequence). This CDR3 is 13 amino acids long. The chain uses TRBV20-1 and TRBJ2-7; a possible D gene is TRBD1 (6 bases). This clonotype was obtained from a young man who received the YFV17D yellow fever vaccine. The sequences come from CD8+ T cells sorted from PBMCs, collected on the day of the yellow fever booster vaccination. The CDR3 region is CSARAPGAYEQYF. The CDR3 nucleotides read TGCAGTGCTAGGGCCCCAGGGGCCTACGAGCAGTACTTC.